This TCR beta chain was recorded in a study of brain metastases from non-small cell lung cancer. The J segment lost 9 bases and the V segment lost 5 bases, leaving 4 bases of the junction unmatched. The CDR3 consists of 12 residues. CDR1 is SGHVT, CDR2 SQSDAQ, per germline. The method was immunoSEQ multiplex PCR; TCRdb's version includes in-frame clones alone and lacks a portion of them. The sample lists around 4,800 clones; over 75% were seen once. This chain uses TRBV7-4 with TRBJ2-1, with TRBD2 identical over 7 bases. Sequenced material: tissue from a brain metastasis. The receptor comes from a donor at least 40 years old with non-small cell lung cancer. CDR3 sequence reads: CASSTTSLEQFF. The CDR3 coding sequence is TGTGCCAGCAGCACGACTAGCCTTGAGCAGTTCTTC.